These T cell receptor beta chains were read from a single sample in a study of T cell responses to AZD1222 COVID-19 vaccine. Measured with immunoSEQ multiplex PCR; TCRdb has only the in-frame clones, and not every one. The repertoire includes 55,000 to 85,000 clones, roughly 84% of them detected once, and 9.8% sits in the top ten. Sequencing was performed on peripheral blood, taken on day 0 of AZD1222 vaccination. These TCRs come from an adult in good health. CDR3s include the opening cysteine and the closing phenylalanine or tryptophan. Each record gives: J gene, V gene, D gene, clone size, CDR3 DNA, CDR3 protein. D genes are given only for firm matches. Some rows mark clone size as missing; the rest say once, few, many or name a class of expanded clone.

>TRBJ2-3|TRBV6-5|NA|few
TGTGCCAGCACAAGACGAGATACGCAGTATTTT
CASTRRDTQYF
>TRBJ2-1|TRBV14|NA|NA
TGTGCCAGCAGCCCCTTGTTAAATGCCTACAATGAGCAGTTCTTC
CASSPLLNAYNEQFF
>TRBJ1-1|TRBV27|NA|NA
TGTGCCAGCAGTTCAAAGGCGGGACACCTGAACACTGAAGCTTTCTTT
CASSSKAGHLNTEAFF
>TRBJ1-5|TRBV2|NA|NA
TGTGCCAGCAGTGCCCAGGGGCCGATCCACAATCAGCCCCAGCATTTT
CASSAQGPIHNQPQHF
>TRBJ2-7|TRBV28|NA|NA
TGTGCCAGCTGGGCGGTGAGCTCCTACGAGCAGTACTTC
CASWAVSSYEQYF
>TRBJ2-3|TRBV28|NA|once
TGTGCCAGTGGGGACCCAGGCACCGAGAGGAATACGCAGTATTTT
CASGDPGTERNTQYF
>TRBJ1-2|TRBV12-3/TRBV12-4|TRBD1|NA
TGTGCCAGCAGTCCCGGACAGGGAAGCTACACCTTC
CASSPGQGSYTF
>TRBJ1-2|TRBV5-1|NA|NA
TGCGCCAGCAGCTTGGAAGGGGACTATGGCTACACCTTC
CASSLEGDYGYTF
>TRBJ2-7|TRBV28|NA|NA
TGTGCCAGCAACCTCCAGGGTTTCCACGAGCAGTACTTC
CASNLQGFHEQYF
>TRBJ1-2|TRBV7-8|NA|once
TGTGCCAGCTCCGGGACAACGCCATATGGCTACACCTTC
CASSGTTPYGYTF
>TRBJ1-2|TRBV19|TRBD1|NA
TGTGCCAGCTCCCCGGACAGGGGGCTACTAGGCTATGGCTACACCTTC
CASSPDRGLLGYGYTF
>TRBJ2-1|TRBV7-6|NA|once
TGTGCCAGCAGCCCGAGTACAGCGTACAATGAGCAGTTCTTC
CASSPSTAYNEQFF
>TRBJ1-2|TRBV11-2|TRBD1|NA
TGTGCCAGCAGCGCTTACGGGACAGGGGTGGGCTATGGCTACACCTTC
CASSAYGTGVGYGYTF
>TRBJ1-5|TRBV27|NA|few
TGTGCCAGCAGTTTAACAGGGTGGAGCAATCAGCCCCAGCATTTT
CASSLTGWSNQPQHF
>TRBJ1-1|TRBV11-3|NA|NA
TGTGCCAGCAGCTTGGGCATCGGATTGAACACTGAAGCTTTCTTT
CASSLGIGLNTEAFF
>TRBJ2-5|TRBV6-2/TRBV6-3|TRBD1|NA
TGTGCCAGCAGTCAGGGGGTAAAGACCCAGTACTTC
CASSQGVKTQYF
>TRBJ2-7|TRBV28|TRBD1|NA
TGTGCCAGCAGTTTATCGACAGGGGGGGTCTACGAGCAGTACTTC
CASSLSTGGVYEQYF
>TRBJ2-3|TRBV27|NA|NA
TGTGCCAGCAGTAGGAGCACAGATACGCAGTATTTT
CASSRSTDTQYF
>TRBJ2-5|TRBV28|NA|NA
TGTGCCAGCAGTTCTGTGGGGAAAGAGACCCAGTACTTC
CASSSVGKETQYF
>TRBJ2-3|TRBV9|NA|few
TGTGCCAGCAGCGGCCAACTAGGTGGCACAGATACGCAGTATTTT
CASSGQLGGTDTQYF
>TRBJ2-3|TRBV9|NA|NA
TGTGCCAGCAGCGCACTTCAGGGGCCAGATACGCAGTATTTT
CASSALQGPDTQYF
>TRBJ2-5|TRBV28|NA|few
TGTGCCAGCAGTTTAAAGACGGAGACCCAGTACTTC
CASSLKTETQYF
>TRBJ2-1|TRBV29-1|NA|once
TGCAGCGTTTCAGGTTTTGGACAAGAGCAGTTCTTC
CSVSGFGQEQFF
>TRBJ2-3|TRBV10-3|NA|NA
TGTGCCATCAGTGATCTCGCTAGCCCAGATACGCAGTATTTT
CAISDLASPDTQYF
>TRBJ2-1|TRBV28|NA|NA
TGTGCCAGCAGTTCGACTCCCCTTTGGGAGCAGTTCTTC
CASSSTPLWEQFF
>TRBJ2-1|TRBV11-2|TRBD2|NA
TGTGCCAGCAGCTTTGTAGCGGGGGGGCTCAATGAGCAGTTCTTC
CASSFVAGGLNEQFF